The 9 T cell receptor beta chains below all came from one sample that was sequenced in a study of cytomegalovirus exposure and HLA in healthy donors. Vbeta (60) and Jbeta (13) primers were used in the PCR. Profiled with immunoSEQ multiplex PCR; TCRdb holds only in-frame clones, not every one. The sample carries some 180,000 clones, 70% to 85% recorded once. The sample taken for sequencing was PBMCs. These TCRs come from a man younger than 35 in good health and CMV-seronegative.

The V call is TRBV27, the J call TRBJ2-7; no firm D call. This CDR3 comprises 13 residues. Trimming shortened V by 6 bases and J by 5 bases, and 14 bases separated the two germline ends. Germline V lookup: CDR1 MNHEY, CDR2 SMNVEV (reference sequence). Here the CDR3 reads CASRRSEAHEQYF. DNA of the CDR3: TGTGCCAGCAGGAGGAGTGAAGCCCACGAGCAGTACTTC.

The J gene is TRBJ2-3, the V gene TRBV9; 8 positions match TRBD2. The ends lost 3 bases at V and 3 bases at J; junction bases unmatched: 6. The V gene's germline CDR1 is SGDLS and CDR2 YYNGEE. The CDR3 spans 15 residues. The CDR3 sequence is CASSAPGTRTDTQYF. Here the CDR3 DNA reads TGTGCCAGCAGCGCCCCTGGGACTAGAACAGATACGCAGTATTTT.

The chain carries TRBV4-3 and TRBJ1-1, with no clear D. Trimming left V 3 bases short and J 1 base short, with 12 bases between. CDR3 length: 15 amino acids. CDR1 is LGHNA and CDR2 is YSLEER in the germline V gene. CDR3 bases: TGCGCCAGCAGCCACGCCCCCGAGGCGAACACTGAAGCTTTCTTT. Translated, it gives CASSHAPEANTEAFF.

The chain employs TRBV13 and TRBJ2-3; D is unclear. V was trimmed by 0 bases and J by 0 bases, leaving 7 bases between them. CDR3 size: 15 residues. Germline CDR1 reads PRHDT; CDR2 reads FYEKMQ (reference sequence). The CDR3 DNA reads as TGTGCCAGCAGCTTAGGTTCTACTAGCACAGATACGCAGTATTTT. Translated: CASSLGSTSTDTQYF.

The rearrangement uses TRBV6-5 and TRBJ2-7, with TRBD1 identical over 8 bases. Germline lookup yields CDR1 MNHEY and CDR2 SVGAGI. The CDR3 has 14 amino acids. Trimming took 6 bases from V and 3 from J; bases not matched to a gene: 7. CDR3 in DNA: TGTGCCAGCAGAAGACAGGGGTCCGGCTACGAGCAGTACTTC. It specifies CASRRQGSGYEQYF.

The CDR3 loop reads CASSFSGAGANVLTF. Here the CDR3 DNA reads TGTGCCAGCAGTTTTTCAGGGGCTGGGGCCAACGTCCTGACTTTC. This chain links TRBV27 with TRBJ2-6; tentative D call: TRBD1 (6 bases). V was clipped by 3 bases and J by 2 bases, with 8 bases between them. The germline gives CDR1 MNHEY, CDR2 SMNVEV (reference sequence). The CDR3 has 15 residues.

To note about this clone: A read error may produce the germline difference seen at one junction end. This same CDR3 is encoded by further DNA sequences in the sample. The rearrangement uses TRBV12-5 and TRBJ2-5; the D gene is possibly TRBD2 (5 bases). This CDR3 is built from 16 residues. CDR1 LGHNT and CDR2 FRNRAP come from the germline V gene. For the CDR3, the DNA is TGTGCTAGTGGTTTGGTACTAAGCGGCCGCCAAGAGACTCAGTACTTC. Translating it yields CASGLVLSGRQETQYF.

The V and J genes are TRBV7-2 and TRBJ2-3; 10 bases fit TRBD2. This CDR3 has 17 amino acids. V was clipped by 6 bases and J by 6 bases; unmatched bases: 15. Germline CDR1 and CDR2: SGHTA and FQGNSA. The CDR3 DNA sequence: TGTGCCAGCAGTCTACACGGGACTAGCGTTCGAGTGGATACGCAGTATTTT. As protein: CASSLHGTSVRVDTQYF.

In DNA form, the CDR3 reads TGTGCCAGCTCACCACCGTATGGGACTAGCGAAGAGACCCAGTACTTC. This codes for CASSPPYGTSEETQYF. V usage is TRBV18 and J usage is TRBJ2-5; TRBD2 agrees at 10 bases. The CDR3 spans 16 residues. Germline assignment: CDR1 KGHSH and CDR2 LQKENI. The V and J ends lost 0 bases and 3 bases, in that order; junction bases with no gene match: 4.